This T cell receptor (beta chain) derives from a study of cytomegalovirus exposure and HLA in healthy donors. Broader study findings: The number of N-insertions in an Asian-associated ancestry cluster was reportedly below the approximately 680-donor mean in a later analysis.

This clone was found a few times. The antigen is unknown. With 60 Vbeta and 13 Jbeta primers, the PCR was carried out. Produced via immunoSEQ multiplex PCR; TCRdb's table is partial and in-frame only. This sample has 100,000 to 120,000 clones, with around 63% found just once. CDR3 length: 15 amino acids. CDR1 and CDR2 from the germline V gene are GTSNPN and SVGIG (reference sequence). Trimming removed 2 bases from V and 7 bases from J, with 15 bases in between. V usage is TRBV30 and J usage is TRBJ1-6; D is unclear. The sequenced sample consisted of PBMCs. This TCR derives from a man aged 30-40 years in good health and CMV-seronegative. This chain's CDR3 is CAWSPRGGWNSPLHF. CDR3 nucleotide sequence: TGTGCCTGGAGTCCACGGGGAGGATGGAATTCACCCCTCCACTTT.